A single sample gave rise to the 15 T cell receptor beta chains below, sequenced in a study of blood T cells in healthy people across ages. The authors ran a second PCR of 7 to 11 cycles using a sample-barcoded 5' primer and a J-beta primer mix. TCRdb re-analysed the 5' RACE reads in MiXCR, keeping a single row per CDR3 protein. The data show about 1 million distinct CDR3 sequences, 40% to 50% seen once. Sequencing was carried out using blood. These receptors originate from a woman aged 55-70 years in good health.

The rearrangement links TRBV2 to TRBJ2-7; maybe TRBD2 (6 bases). The CDR3 runs to 17 residues. Trimming removed 7 bases from V and 0 bases from J, with 22 bases in between. Germline V gene data show CDR1 as SNHLY and CDR2 as FYNNEI. CDR3 nucleotides: TGTGCCAGCACGGGTCTTCGGGCGGGGACTGGCTCCTACGAGCAGTACTTC. This translates into CASTGLRAGTGSYEQYF.

This clonotype occurred a few times. The V and J genes are TRBV2 and TRBJ2-3; 10 nucleotides agree with TRBD2. CDR3 size: 14 residues. Germline loops: CDR1 SNHLY, CDR2 FYNNEI. Trimming took 3 bases from V and 6 from J; bases not matched to a gene: 3. CDR3 sequence reads: CASSDGTSVDTQYF. DNA of the CDR3: TGTGCCAGCAGTGATGGGACTAGCGTGGATACGCAGTATTTT.

The J gene is TRBJ2-1, the V gene TRBV29-1, with a possible D match to TRBD2 (7 bases). The V gene's germline CDR1 is SQVTM and CDR2 ANQGSEA. Trimming pared 7 bases from V and 9 bases from J, leaving 19 bases between. The CDR3 has 13 residues. The CDR3 is CSARGRGGGEQFF. The CDR3 nucleotides are TGCAGCGCCCGGGGTAGGGGGGGAGGTGAGCAGTTCTTC.

The table lists this clonotype with a count of one. The chain carries TRBV9 and TRBJ2-1; 12 positions match TRBD2. The CDR3 covers 18 residues. Germline CDR1 reads SGDLS; CDR2 reads YYNGEE. Germline trimming cut 0 bases from V and 4 bases from J; bases unmatched to any gene: 8. For the CDR3, the DNA is TGTGCCAGCAGCGTAGGACTAGCGGGAGTAAGATTGTACAATGAGCAGTTCTTC. Translation: CASSVGLAGVRLYNEQFF.

The chain employs TRBV7-9 and TRBJ2-3; 15 nucleotides match TRBD2. Per germline, CDR1 SEHNR and CDR2 FQNEAQ (reference sequence). The CDR3 has 16 amino acids. With 3 bases clipped from V and 6 bases from J, the junction kept 4 bases outside the gene matches. For the CDR3, the DNA is TGTGCCAGCAGCTTCAGGACTAGCGGGAGGGCCGATACGCAGTATTTT. Translation: CASSFRTSGRADTQYF. Complete variable domain (other parts from reference TRBV7-9 and TRBJ2-3): DTGVSQNPRHKITKRGQNVTFRCDPISEHNRLYWYRQTLGQGPEFLTYFQNEAQLEKSRLLSDRFSAERPKGSFSTLEIQRTEQGDSAMYLCASSFRTSGRADTQYFGPGTRLTVL.

This clonotype came up a few times. The chain combines TRBV6-5 with TRBJ1-2; 7 bases are shared with TRBD1. CDR1 is MNHEY, CDR2 SVGAGI, per germline. The CDR3 is 15 amino acids. V shed 0 bases and J 4 bases; nucleotides not matched to a gene: 5. As DNA, the CDR3 is TGTGCCAGCAGTTACTCGGAGGGGGCCGGCTATGGCTACACCTTC. This translates into CASSYSEGAGYGYTF.

The chain combines TRBV4-1 with TRBJ1-1; no clear D gene. V was clipped by 0 bases and J by 0 bases, with 17 bases between them. Per the germline V gene, CDR1 is MGHRA and CDR2 is YSYEKL. CDR3 length: 18 amino acids. The CDR3 sequence is CASSQDSPLTLVNTEAFF. The CDR3 DNA reads TGCGCCAGCAGCCAAGATTCTCCCTTGACACTCGTGAACACTGAAGCTTTCTTT.

The chain links TRBV3-1 to TRBJ2-2; D gene uncertain. Germline values: CDR1 LGHDT, CDR2 YNNKEL (reference sequence). Trimming took off 4 bases at V and 4 bases at J, with 10 bases between the two ends. CDR3 size: 14 residues. The CDR3 spells CASSRFSSTGELFF. CDR3 sequence (DNA): TGTGCCAGCAGCCGTTTTAGCAGCACCGGGGAGCTGTTTTTT. The complete variable domain, with remaining parts taken from reference TRBV3-1 and TRBJ2-2, reads DTAVSQTPKYLVTQMGNDKSIKCEQNLGHDTMYWYKQDSKKFLKIMFSYNNKELIINETVPNRFSPKSPDKAHLNLHINSLELGDSAVYFCASSRFSSTGELFFGEGSRLTVL.

V and J are TRBV3-1 and TRBJ2-2; D is unclear. Germline V gene data show CDR1 as LGHDT and CDR2 as YNNKEL (reference sequence). There are 14 residues in the CDR3. V was shortened by 4 bases and J by 7 bases, with 13 bases between the two germline ends. The CDR3 sequence is CASSPRWAFGELFF. The CDR3, as DNA: TGTGCCAGCAGCCCCCGTTGGGCGTTCGGGGAGCTGTTTTTT.

V is TRBV11-2 and J is TRBJ2-7, with a tentative D call TRBD2 (6 bases). From germline, CDR1 is SGHAT and CDR2 FQNNGV. CDR3 size: 15 residues. V was cut by 1 base and J by 6 bases, with 16 bases left in between. CDR3 coding DNA: TGTGCCAGCAGCTTAGTTTCTCTAGCGTCGGGCGAGCAGTACTTC. It yields the protein CASSLVSLASGEQYF.

This clonotype was picked up a small number of times. This chain links TRBV7-2 with TRBJ1-2; D uncertain. The CDR3 is 12 amino acids. Germline lookup yields CDR1 SGHTA and CDR2 FQGNSA. V was trimmed by 5 bases and J by 4 bases, leaving 8 bases between them. The CDR3 bases are TGTGCCAGCAGCGCGGACGGCTATGGCTACACCTTC. It encodes CASSADGYGYTF.

The V gene is TRBV7-9, the J gene TRBJ2-1; D gene uncertain. CDR1 is SEHNR and CDR2 is FQNEAQ in the germline V gene (reference sequence). The CDR3 contains 16 residues. Trimming shortened V by 1 base and J by 3 bases, and 13 bases separated the two germline ends. CDR3: CASSLEDPRNYNEQFF. DNA of the CDR3: TGTGCCAGCAGCTTAGAGGACCCTCGAAACTACAATGAGCAGTTCTTC.

The genes are TRBV20-1 and TRBJ2-2, with 8 bases lining up with TRBD2. From germline, CDR1 is DFQATT and CDR2 SNEGSKA (reference sequence). With V trimmed by 3 bases and J by 7 bases, 7 bases remained unmatched. CDR3 length equals 14 residues. CDR3 amino acids: CSASRGRRDGELFF. Here the CDR3 DNA reads TGCAGTGCTAGCCGCGGGAGGAGGGACGGGGAGCTGTTTTTT.

The rearrangement links TRBV2 to TRBJ2-3; D remains unclear. With 1 base removed from V and 8 bases from J, the gap between germline ends came to 13 bases. CDR3 length: 14 residues. Germline loops: CDR1 SNHLY, CDR2 FYNNEI. In DNA, the CDR3 is TGTGCCAGCAGTGAAGGGCTAGTTGTGGTTACGCAGTATTTT. It encodes CASSEGLVVVTQYF.

This clonotype was recorded only once. V is TRBV2 and J is TRBJ1-2; 9 bases are shared with TRBD1. This CDR3 spans 14 amino acids. J gave up 0 bases and V 7 bases, and 3 bases lay outside the gene matches. In germline, CDR1 is SNHLY, CDR2 FYNNEI. Written as DNA, the CDR3 is TGTGCCAGCAAAGGGGACAGGGCTAACTATGGCTACACCTTC. Its protein product is CASKGDRANYGYTF.